Sequencing of this T cell receptor (beta chain) was carried out in a study of long-term antiretroviral therapy in people with HIV. Study results and limitations: At every time point, clones expanded before ART dominated the repertoire. In HIV, the repertoires covered a tighter span of CDR3 lengths than in controls. Unavailable data included ART adherence, viral resistance and therapy changes (switches in treatment).

Trimming removed 0 bases from V and 9 bases from J, with 12 bases in between. Germline assignment: CDR1 MGHRA and CDR2 YSYEKL. This CDR3 is 15 amino acids long. Researchers ran immunoSEQ v3.0 at survey level. Sequencing had a target that covered roughly 40,000-50,000 T-cell genomes per sample. Repertoires were generated with immunoSEQ multiplex PCR, while TCRdb's copy carries only in-frame clones and drops some. Among tens of thousands of clones, around nine tenths were seen once, and the ten largest hold 4% to 5.5%. Regarding this clone: Its specificity is not known.

The receptor was isolated from a woman between 40 and 55 years old with HIV. V is TRBV4-1 and J is TRBJ1-6; D is undetermined. This material consisted of unsorted PBMCs, taken more than 5 years after starting antiretroviral therapy. The DNA for the CDR3 is TGCGCCAGCAGCCAAGATTGGGAGGTCGGTTCACCCCTCCACTTT. This gives the protein CASSQDWEVGSPLHF.